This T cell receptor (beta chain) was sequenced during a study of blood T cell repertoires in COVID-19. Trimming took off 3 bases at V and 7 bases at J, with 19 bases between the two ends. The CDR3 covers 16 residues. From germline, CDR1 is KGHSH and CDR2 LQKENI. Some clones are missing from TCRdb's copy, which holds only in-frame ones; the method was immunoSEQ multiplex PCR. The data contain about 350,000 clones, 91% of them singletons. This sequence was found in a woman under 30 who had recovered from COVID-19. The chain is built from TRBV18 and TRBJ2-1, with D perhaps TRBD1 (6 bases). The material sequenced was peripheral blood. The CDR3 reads CASSPGRRGSLNEQFF. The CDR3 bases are TGTGCCAGCTCACCGGGTCGCAGGGGCTCCTTGAATGAGCAGTTCTTC.